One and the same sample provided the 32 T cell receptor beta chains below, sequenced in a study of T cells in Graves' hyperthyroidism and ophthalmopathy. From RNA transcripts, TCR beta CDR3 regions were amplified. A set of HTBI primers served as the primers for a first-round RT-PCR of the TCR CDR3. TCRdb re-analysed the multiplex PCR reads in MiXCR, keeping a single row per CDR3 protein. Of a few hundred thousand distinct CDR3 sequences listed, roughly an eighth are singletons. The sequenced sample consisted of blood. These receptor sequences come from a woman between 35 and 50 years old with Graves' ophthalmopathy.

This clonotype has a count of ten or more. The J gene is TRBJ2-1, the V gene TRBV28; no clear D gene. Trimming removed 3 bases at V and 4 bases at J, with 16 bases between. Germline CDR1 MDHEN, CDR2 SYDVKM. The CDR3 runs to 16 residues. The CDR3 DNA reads TGTGCCAGCAGTTTGTCCACCCAACGGCCTTACAATGAGCAGTTCTTC. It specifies CASSLSTQRPYNEQFF.

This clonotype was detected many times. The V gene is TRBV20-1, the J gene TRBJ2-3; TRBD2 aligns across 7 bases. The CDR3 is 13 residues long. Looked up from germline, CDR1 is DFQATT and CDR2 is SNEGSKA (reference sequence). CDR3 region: CAQVGGSTDTQYF. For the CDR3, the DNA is TGCGCTCAGGTGGGGGGGTCCACAGATACGCAGTATTTT.

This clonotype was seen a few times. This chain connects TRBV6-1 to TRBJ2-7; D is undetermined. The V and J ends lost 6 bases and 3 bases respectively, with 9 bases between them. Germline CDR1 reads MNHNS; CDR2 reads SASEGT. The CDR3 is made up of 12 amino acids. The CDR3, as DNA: TGTGCCAGCAGCCTGAATTACTACGAGCAGTACTTC. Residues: CASSLNYYEQYF.

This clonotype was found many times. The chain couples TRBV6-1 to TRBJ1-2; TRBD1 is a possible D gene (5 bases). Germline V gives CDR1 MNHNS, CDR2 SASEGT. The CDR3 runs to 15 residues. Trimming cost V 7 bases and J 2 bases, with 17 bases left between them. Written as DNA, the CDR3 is TGTGCCAGCACCACCAACGGGGGGGGGAACTATGGCTACACCTTC. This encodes CASTTNGGGNYGYTF.

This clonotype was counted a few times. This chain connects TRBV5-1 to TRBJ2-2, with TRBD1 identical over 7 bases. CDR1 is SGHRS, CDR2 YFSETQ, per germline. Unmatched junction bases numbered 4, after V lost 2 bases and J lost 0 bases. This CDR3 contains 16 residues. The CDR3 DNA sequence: TGCGCCAGCAGCTTACAGGGGCCCTCGAACACCGGGGAGCTGTTTTTT. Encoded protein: CASSLQGPSNTGELFF.

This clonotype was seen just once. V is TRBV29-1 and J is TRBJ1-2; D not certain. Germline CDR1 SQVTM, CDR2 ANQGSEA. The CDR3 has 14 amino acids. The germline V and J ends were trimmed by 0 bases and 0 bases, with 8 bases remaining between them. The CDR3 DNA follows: TGCAGCGTTGAAGATGGACCACCTAACTATGGCTACACCTTC. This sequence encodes CSVEDGPPNYGYTF.

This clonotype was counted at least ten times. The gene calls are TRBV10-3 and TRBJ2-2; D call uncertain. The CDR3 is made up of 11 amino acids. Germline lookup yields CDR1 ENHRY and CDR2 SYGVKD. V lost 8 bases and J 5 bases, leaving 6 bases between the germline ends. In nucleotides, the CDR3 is TGTGCCATCGCTGCAACCGGGGAGCTGTTTTTT. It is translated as CAIAATGELFF.

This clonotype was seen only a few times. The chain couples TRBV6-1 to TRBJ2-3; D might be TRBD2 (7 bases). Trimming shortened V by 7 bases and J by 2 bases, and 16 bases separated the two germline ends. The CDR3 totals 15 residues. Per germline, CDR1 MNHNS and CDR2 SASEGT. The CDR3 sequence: CASTKGGSYTDTQYF. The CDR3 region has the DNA TGTGCCAGCACTAAGGGGGGGTCCTACACAGATACGCAGTATTTT.

The CDR3 reads CASSLTGSRVGGELFF. In DNA, the CDR3 is TGCGCCAGCAGCTTGACGGGGAGTCGAGTGGGCGGGGAGCTGTTTTTT. The genes are TRBV5-1 and TRBJ2-2, with D possibly matching TRBD2 (5 bases). Trimming removed 1 base from V and 7 bases from J, with 17 bases in between. CDR3 length: 16 amino acids. CDR1 and CDR2 from the germline V gene are SGHRS and YFSETQ. Based on the CDR3 plus reference TRBV5-1 and TRBJ2-2, the full variable domain is KAGVTQTPRYLIKTRGQQVTLSCSPISGHRSVSWYQQTPGQGLQFLFEYFSETQRNKGNFPGRFSGRQFSNSRSEMNVSTLELGDSALYLCASSLTGSRVGGELFFGEGSRLTVL.

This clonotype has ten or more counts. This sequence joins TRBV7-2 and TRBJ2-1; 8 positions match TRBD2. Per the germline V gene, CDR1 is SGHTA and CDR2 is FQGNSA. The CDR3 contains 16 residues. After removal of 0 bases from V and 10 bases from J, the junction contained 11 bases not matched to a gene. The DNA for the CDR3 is TGTGCCAGCAGCTTAGCGGCGGGACTAGAGGGAGAGGAGCAGTTCTTC. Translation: CASSLAAGLEGEEQFF. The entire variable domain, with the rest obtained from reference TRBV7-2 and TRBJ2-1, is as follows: GAGVSQSPSNKVTEKGKDVELRCDPISGHTALYWYRQSLGQGLEFLIYFQGNSAPDKSGLPSDRFSAERTGGSVSTLTIQRTQQEDSAVYLCASSLAAGLEGEEQFFGPGTRLTVL.

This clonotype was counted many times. This chain's CDR3 is CASSDIWENEAFF. The CDR3 coding sequence is TGTGCCAGCAGTGATATATGGGAGAATGAAGCTTTCTTT. The V and J genes are TRBV2 and TRBJ1-1; D is uncertain. Trimming left V 3 bases short and J 7 bases short, with 12 bases between. Per germline, CDR1 SNHLY and CDR2 FYNNEI. The CDR3 loop spans 13 amino acids.

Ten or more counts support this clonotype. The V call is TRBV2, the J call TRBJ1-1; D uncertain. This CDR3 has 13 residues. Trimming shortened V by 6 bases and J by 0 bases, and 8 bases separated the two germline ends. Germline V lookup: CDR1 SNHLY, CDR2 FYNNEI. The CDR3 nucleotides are TGTGCCAGCAGCATAAACCTGAACACTGAAGCTTTCTTT. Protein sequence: CASSINLNTEAFF.

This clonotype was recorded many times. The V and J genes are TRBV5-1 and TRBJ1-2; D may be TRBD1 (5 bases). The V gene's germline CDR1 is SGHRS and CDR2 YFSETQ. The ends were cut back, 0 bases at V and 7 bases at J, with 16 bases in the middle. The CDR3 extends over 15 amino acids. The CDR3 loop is CASSLVARESSGYTF. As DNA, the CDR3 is TGCGCCAGCAGCTTGGTTGCCAGGGAATCCTCTGGCTACACCTTC.

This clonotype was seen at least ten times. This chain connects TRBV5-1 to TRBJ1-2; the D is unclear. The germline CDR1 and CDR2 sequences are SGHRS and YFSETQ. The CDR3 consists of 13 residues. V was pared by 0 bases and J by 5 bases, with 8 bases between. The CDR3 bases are TGCGCCAGCAGCTTGGAGTCTGGGTATGGCTACACCTTC. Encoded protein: CASSLESGYGYTF.

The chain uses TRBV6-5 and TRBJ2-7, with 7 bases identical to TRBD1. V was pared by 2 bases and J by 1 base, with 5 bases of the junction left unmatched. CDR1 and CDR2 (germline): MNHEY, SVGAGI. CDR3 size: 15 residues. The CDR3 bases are TGTGCCAGCAGTTACAGAGGGGGCGCATCCTACGAGCAGTACTTC. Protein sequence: CASSYRGGASYEQYF.

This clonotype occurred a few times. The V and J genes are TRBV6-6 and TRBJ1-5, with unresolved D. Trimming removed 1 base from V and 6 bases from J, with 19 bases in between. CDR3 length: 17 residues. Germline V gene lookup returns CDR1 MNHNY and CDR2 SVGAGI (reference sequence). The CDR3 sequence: CASSYFQAQRVGQPQHF. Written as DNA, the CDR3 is TGTGCCAGCAGTTACTTCCAGGCACAGAGGGTCGGTCAGCCCCAGCATTTT.

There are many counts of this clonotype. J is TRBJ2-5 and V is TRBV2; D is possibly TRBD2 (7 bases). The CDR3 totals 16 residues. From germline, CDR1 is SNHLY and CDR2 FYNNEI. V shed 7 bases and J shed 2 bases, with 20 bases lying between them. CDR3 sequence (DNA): TGTGCCAGCAACACGATGGGGGGGCCGGAACAAGAGACCCAGTACTTC. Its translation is CASNTMGGPEQETQYF.

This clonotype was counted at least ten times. The CDR3 DNA reads as TGTGCCAGCAGCCCCAGGGACAGGTGGGGAGATGGCTACACCTTC. Amino acids: CASSPRDRWGDGYTF. V is TRBV3-1 and J is TRBJ1-2; 8 bases map to TRBD1. The CDR3 is made up of 15 amino acids. The trim removed 4 bases at V and 6 bases at J, leaving 10 bases unmatched. Germline-derived CDR1 and CDR2 are LGHDT and YNNKEL (reference sequence).

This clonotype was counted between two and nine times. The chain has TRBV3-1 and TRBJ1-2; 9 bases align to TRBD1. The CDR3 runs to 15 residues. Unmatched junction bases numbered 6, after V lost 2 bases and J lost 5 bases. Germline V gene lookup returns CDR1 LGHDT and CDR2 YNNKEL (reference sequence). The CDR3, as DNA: TGTGCCAGCAGCCAAATACAGGGGGCCCCGTATGGCTACACCTTC. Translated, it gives CASSQIQGAPYGYTF.

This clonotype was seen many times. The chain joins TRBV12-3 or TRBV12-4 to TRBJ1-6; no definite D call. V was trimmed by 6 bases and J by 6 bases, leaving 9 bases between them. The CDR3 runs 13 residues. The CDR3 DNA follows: TGTGCCAGCAGGTTACTCCTTAATTCACCCCTCCACTTT. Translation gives CASRLLLNSPLHF.

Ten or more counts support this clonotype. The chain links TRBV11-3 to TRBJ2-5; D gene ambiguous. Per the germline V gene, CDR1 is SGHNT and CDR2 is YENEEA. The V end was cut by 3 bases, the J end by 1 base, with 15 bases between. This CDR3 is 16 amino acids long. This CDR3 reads CASSLAVGKPQETQYF. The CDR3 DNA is TGTGCCAGCAGCTTGGCTGTGGGTAAACCCCAAGAGACCCAGTACTTC.

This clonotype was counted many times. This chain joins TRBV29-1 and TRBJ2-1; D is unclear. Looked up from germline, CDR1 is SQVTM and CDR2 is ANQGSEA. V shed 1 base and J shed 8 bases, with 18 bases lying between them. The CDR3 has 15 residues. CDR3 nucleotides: TGCAGCGTTGAAGGTGGCGAAAACCGGCACGATGAGCAGTTCTTC. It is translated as CSVEGGENRHDEQFF.

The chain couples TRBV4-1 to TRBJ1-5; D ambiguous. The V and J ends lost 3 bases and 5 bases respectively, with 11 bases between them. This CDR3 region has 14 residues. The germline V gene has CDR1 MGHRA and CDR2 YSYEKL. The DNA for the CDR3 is TGCGCCAGCAGCCAGACACAGATTGATCAGCCCCAGCATTTT. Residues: CASSQTQIDQPQHF.

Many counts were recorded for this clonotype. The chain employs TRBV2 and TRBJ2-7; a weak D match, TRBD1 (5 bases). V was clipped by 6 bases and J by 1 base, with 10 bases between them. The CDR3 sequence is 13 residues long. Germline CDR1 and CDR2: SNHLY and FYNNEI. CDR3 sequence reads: CASRGVMSYEQYF. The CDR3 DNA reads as TGTGCCAGCAGAGGGGTAATGTCCTACGAGCAGTACTTC.

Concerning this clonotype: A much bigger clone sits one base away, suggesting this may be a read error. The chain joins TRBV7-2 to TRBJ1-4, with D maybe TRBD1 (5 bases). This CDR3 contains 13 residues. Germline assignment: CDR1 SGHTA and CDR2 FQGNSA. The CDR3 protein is CANSLTQGEKLFF. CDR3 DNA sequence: TGTGCCAACAGCCTTACTCAGGGTGAAAAACTGTTTTTT.

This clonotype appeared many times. CDR3 region: CSAFVPGVYGYTF. The CDR3 DNA reads TGCAGTGCTTTCGTCCCAGGGGTCTATGGCTACACCTTC. This chain uses TRBV20-1 with TRBJ1-2, with D perhaps TRBD1 (6 bases). Germline CDR1 DFQATT, CDR2 SNEGSKA (reference sequence). Trimming took off 5 bases at V and 4 bases at J, with 14 bases between the two ends. There are 13 residues in the CDR3.

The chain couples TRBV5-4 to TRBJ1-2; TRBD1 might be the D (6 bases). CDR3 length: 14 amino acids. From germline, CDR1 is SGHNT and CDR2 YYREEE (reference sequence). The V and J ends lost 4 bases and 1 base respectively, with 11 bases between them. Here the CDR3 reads CASSRPGDNYGYTF. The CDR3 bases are TGTGCCAGCAGCCGCCCAGGGGATAACTATGGCTACACCTTC.

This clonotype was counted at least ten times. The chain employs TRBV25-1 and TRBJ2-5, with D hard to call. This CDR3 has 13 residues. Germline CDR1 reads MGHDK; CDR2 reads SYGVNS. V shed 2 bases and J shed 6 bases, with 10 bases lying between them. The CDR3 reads CASSERVGKTQYF. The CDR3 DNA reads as TGTGCCAGCAGTGAACGGGTTGGGAAGACCCAGTACTTC.

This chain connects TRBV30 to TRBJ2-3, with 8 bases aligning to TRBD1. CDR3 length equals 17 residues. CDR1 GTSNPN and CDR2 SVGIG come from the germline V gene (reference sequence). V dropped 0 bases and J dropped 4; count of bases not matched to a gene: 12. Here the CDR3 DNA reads TGTGCCTGGAGTGTTCCGGACAGGGATTATATCGCAGATACGCAGTATTTT. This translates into CAWSVPDRDYIADTQYF.

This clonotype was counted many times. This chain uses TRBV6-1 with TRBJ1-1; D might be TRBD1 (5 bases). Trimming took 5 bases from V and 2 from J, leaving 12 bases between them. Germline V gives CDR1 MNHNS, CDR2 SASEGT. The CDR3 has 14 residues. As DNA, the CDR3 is TGTGCCAGCAGTTATAGGGGCTCCAACACTGAAGCTTTCTTT. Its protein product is CASSYRGSNTEAFF.

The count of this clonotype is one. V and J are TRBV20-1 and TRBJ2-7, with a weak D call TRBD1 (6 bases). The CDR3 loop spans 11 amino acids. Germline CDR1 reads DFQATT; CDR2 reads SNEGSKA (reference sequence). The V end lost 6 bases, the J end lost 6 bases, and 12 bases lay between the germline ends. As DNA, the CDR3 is TGCAGTGCAGCAGGGGTAACCGAGCAGTACTTC. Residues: CSAAGVTEQYF.

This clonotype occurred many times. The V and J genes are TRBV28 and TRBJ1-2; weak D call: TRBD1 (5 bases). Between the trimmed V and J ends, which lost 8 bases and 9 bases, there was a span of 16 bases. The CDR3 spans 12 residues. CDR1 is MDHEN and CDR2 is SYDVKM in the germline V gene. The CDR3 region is CASSSDSFRYTF. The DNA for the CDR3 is TGTGCCAGCTCCTCCGACAGCTTTCGCTACACCTTC.